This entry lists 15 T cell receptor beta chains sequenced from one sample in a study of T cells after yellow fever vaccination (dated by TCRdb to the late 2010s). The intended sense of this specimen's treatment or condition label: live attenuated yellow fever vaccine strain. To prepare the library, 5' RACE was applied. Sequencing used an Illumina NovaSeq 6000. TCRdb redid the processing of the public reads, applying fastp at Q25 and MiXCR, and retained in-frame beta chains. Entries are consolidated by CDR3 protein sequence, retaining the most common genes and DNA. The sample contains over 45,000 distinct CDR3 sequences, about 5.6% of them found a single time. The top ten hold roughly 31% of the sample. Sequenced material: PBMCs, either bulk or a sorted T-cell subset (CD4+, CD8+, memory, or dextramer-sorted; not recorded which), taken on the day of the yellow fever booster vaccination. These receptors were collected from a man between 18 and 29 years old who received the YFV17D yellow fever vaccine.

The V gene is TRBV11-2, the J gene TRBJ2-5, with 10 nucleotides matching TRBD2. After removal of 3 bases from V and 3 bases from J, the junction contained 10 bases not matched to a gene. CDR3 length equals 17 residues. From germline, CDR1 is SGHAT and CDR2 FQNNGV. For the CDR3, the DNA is TGTGCCAGCAGCTTCGCGTTCGAAACTAGCGGGGAAGAGACCCAGTACTTC. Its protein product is CASSFAFETSGEETQYF.

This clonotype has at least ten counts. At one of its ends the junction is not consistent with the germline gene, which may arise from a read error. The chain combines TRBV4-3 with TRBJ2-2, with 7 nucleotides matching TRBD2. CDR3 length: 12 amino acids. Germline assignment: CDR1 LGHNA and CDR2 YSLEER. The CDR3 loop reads CASSLDGGVLFF. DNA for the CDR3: TGCGCCAGCAGCCTAGATGGGGGGGTGCTGTTTTTT.

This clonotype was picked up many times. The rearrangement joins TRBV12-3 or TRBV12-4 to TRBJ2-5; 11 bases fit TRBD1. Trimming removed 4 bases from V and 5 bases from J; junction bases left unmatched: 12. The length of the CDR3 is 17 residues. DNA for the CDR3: TGTGCCAGCAGTTCCCCCGGGGACAGGGGGGCGGGCGAGACCCAGTACTTC. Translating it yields CASSSPGDRGAGETQYF.

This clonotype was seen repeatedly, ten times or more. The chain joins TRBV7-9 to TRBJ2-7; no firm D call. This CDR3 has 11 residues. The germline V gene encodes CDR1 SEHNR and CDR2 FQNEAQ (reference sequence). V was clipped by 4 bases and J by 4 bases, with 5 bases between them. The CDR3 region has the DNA TGTGCCAGCAGCTACCAGTACGAGCAGTACTTC. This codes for CASSYQYEQYF.

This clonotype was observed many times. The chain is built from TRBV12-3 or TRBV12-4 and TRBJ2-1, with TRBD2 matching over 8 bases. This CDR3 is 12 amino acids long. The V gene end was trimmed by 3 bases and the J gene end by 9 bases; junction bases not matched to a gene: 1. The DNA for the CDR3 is TGTGCCAGCAGTTTTGGGACTAGTGAGCAGTTCTTC. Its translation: CASSFGTSEQFF.

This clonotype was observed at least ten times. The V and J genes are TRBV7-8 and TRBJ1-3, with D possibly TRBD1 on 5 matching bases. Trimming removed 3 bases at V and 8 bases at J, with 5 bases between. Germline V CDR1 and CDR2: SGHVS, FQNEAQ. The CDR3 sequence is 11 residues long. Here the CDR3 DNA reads TGTGCCAGCAGCTTGGGACACACCATATATTTT. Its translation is CASSLGHTIYF.

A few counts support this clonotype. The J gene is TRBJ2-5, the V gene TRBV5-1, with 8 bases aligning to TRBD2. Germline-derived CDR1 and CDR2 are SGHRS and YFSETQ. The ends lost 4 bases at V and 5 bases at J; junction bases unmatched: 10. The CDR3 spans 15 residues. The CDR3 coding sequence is TGCGCCAGCAGCCCCCCGGGGGGGCGAGGGGAGACCCAGTACTTC. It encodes CASSPPGGRGETQYF. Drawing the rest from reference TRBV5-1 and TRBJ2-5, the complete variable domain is KAGVTQTPRYLIKTRGQQVTLSCSPISGHRSVSWYQQTPGQGLQFLFEYFSETQRNKGNFPGRFSGRQFSNSRSEMNVSTLELGDSALYLCASSPPGGRGETQYFGPGTRLLVL.

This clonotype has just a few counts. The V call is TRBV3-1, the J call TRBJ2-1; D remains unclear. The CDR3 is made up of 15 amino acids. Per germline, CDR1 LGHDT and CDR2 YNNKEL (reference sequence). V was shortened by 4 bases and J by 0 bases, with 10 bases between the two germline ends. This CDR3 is CASSPSPSSYNEQFF. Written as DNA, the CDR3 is TGTGCCAGCAGCCCCTCGCCTAGCTCCTACAATGAGCAGTTCTTC.

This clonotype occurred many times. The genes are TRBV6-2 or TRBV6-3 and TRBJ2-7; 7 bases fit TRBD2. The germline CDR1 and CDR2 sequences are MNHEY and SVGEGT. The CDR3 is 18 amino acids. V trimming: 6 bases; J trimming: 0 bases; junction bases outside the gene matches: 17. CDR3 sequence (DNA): TGTGCCAGCAGCTCCCCTCGGGGGGTCAGCCGACACTCCTACGAGCAGTACTTC. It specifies CASSSPRGVSRHSYEQYF.

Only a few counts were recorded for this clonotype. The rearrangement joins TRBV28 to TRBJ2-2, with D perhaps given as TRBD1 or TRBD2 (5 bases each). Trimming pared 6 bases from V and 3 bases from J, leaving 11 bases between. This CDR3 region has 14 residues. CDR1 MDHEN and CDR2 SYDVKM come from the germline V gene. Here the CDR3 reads CASSRGTYTGELFF. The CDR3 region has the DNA TGTGCCAGCAGCCGTGGGACCTACACCGGGGAGCTGTTTTTT.

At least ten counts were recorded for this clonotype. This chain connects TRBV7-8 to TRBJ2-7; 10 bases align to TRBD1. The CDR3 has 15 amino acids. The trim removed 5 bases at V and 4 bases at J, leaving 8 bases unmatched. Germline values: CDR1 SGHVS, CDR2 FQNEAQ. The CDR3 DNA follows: TGTGCCAGCAGCCTGGACAGGGGGTTAACGTACGAGCAGTACGTC. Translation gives CASSLDRGLTYEQYV.

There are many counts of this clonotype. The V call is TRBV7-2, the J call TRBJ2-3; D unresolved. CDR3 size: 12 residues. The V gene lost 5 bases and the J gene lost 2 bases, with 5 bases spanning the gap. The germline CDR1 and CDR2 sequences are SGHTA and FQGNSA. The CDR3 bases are TGTGCCAGCAGCGTCACCACAGATACGCAGTATTTT. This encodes CASSVTTDTQYF.

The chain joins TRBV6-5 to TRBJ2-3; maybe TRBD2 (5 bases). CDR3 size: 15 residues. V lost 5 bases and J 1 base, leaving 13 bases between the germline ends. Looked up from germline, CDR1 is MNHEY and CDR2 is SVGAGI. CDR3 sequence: CASSTPAGGTDTQYF. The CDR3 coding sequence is TGTGCCAGCAGTACCCCCGCGGGTGGCACAGATACGCAGTATTTT.

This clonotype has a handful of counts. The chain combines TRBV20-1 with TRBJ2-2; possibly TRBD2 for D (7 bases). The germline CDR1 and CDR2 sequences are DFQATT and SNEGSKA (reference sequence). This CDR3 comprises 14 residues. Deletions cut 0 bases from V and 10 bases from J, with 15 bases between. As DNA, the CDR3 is TGCAGTGCTAGAGACGAGGGGGGGGCCCCGGAGCTGTTTTTT. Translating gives CSARDEGGAPELFF.

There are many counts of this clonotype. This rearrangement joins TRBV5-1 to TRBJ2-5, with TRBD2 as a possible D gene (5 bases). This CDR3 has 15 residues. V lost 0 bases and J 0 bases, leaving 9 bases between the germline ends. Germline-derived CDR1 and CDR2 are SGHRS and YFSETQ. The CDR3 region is CASSLDSSDQETQYF. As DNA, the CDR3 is TGCGCCAGCAGCTTGGACAGTAGCGACCAAGAGACCCAGTACTTC.